Listed here is a single T cell receptor beta chain. Method: immunoSEQ multiplex PCR; TCRdb's copy keeps in-frame clones and lacks some. This sample has about 260,000 clones, with around 80% found just once. This specimen comes from a study of blood T cell repertoires in COVID-19. The sequence was obtained from a man aged 25-45 years with acute COVID-19. Sequencing input: PBMCs or T cells enriched from blood (not recorded which).

The CDR3 DNA reads TGTGCCAGTAGTATTATGAGGAATCAGCCCCAGCATTTT. Its protein product is CASSIMRNQPQHF. The J gene is TRBJ1-5, the V gene TRBV19; the D is unclear. V lost 3 bases, J lost 4 bases, and 7 bases lay in between. The CDR3 spans 13 residues. Germline values: CDR1 LNHDA, CDR2 SQIVND (reference sequence).